Following are 14 T cell receptor beta chains from one sample sequenced in a study of blood T cell repertoires in COVID-19. Profiled with immunoSEQ multiplex PCR; TCRdb holds only in-frame clones, not every one. The sample carries some 120,000 clones, about nine tenths recorded once. The sequenced sample consisted of peripheral blood. The receptors shown here come from a man aged 45-65 years with active COVID-19.

The chain uses TRBV19 and TRBJ2-2; 9 bases align to TRBD1. The germline V gene has CDR1 LNHDA and CDR2 SQIVND (reference sequence). V shed 5 bases, J shed 5 bases, and the junction held 9 bases outside the gene matches. The CDR3 runs to 16 residues. DNA of the CDR3: TGTGCCAGTAGTGAACAGGGGGCCTCAAGGACCGGGGAGCTGTTTTTT. Protein: CASSEQGASRTGELFF.

The rearrangement uses TRBV6-5 and TRBJ2-7; a possible D gene is TRBD2 (5 bases). CDR3 length equals 13 residues. Trimming shortened V by 7 bases and J by 0 bases, and 10 bases separated the two germline ends. Germline CDR1 and CDR2: MNHEY and SVGAGI. The CDR3 is CASNLEGSYEQYF. In DNA form, the CDR3 reads TGTGCCAGCAATTTAGAGGGCTCCTACGAGCAGTACTTC.

This clone was seen a single time. V is TRBV9 and J is TRBJ2-5; 11 bases line up with TRBD2. The CDR3 sequence is 16 residues long. Germline V CDR1 and CDR2: SGDLS, YYNGEE. Germline trimming cut 4 bases from V and 3 bases from J; bases unmatched to any gene: 8. The CDR3: CASSPLSGGVKETQYF. For the CDR3, the DNA is TGTGCCAGCAGCCCCCTTAGCGGGGGGGTTAAAGAGACCCAGTACTTC.

The chain links TRBV7-2 to TRBJ2-1; D possibly corresponds to TRBD2 (5 bases). The CDR3 consists of 12 residues. Germline lookup yields CDR1 SGHTA and CDR2 FQGNSA. V gave up 3 bases and J gave up 10 bases, with 10 bases separating them. CDR3 loop: CASSLRVGEQFF. For the CDR3, the DNA is TGTGCCAGCAGCTTGAGGGTGGGCGAGCAGTTCTTC.

This rearrangement joins TRBV7-9 to TRBJ1-2, with 7 bases fitting TRBD1. This CDR3 comprises 16 residues. CDR1 is SEHNR, CDR2 FQNEAQ, per germline (reference sequence). With 2 bases clipped from V and 4 bases from J, the junction kept 10 bases outside the gene matches. In DNA, the CDR3 is TGTGCCAGCAGCTTATCCATCGGACAGGAATCCTATGGCTACACCTTC. As protein: CASSLSIGQESYGYTF. Drawing the rest from reference TRBV7-9 and TRBJ1-2, the complete variable domain is DTGVSQNPRHKITKRGQNVTFRCDPISEHNRLYWYRQTLGQGPEFLTYFQNEAQLEKSRLLSDRFSAERPKGSFSTLEIQRTEQGDSAMYLCASSLSIGQESYGYTFGSGTRLTVV.

The genes are TRBV9 and TRBJ1-4; D might be TRBD1 (5 bases). The CDR3 totals 14 residues. V gave up 3 bases and J gave up 8 bases, with 14 bases separating them. From germline, CDR1 is SGDLS and CDR2 YYNGEE. CDR3 protein: CASSADSRKEKLFF. DNA of the CDR3: TGTGCCAGCAGCGCCGACAGTAGGAAAGAAAAACTGTTTTTT.

The V and J genes are TRBV5-4 and TRBJ2-4, with 14 bases matching TRBD2. Germline CDR1 and CDR2: SGHNT and YYREEE (reference sequence). The ends lost 3 bases at V and 10 bases at J; junction bases unmatched: 12. The CDR3 length is 17 residues. DNA for the CDR3: TGTGCCAGCAGCTCACGAACCGCGGGACTAGCGGGAGTGATTCAGTACTTC. This codes for CASSSRTAGLAGVIQYF.

In this sample, this clone turned up once. This chain joins TRBV24-1 and TRBJ1-2; TRBD1 is a possible D gene (5 bases). CDR1 and CDR2 (germline): KGHDR, SFDVKD. The V end was cut by 9 bases, the J end by 0 bases, with 10 bases between. There are 13 residues in the CDR3. CDR3 in amino acids: CATGGESNYGYTF. The CDR3 DNA is TGTGCCACCGGAGGGGAATCTAACTATGGCTACACCTTC.

V gene TRBV29-1 combines with J gene TRBJ1-3, with 10 bases aligning to TRBD1. CDR3 length: 13 residues. Germline CDR1 reads SQVTM; CDR2 reads ANQGSEA. The ends lost 6 bases at V and 5 bases at J; junction bases unmatched: 4. The CDR3: CSVKTGGRNTIYF. The CDR3 coding sequence is TGCAGCGTCAAGACAGGGGGCCGAAACACCATATATTTT.

The V gene is TRBV30, the J gene TRBJ2-1, with TRBD2 matching 7 bases. Germline V CDR1 and CDR2: GTSNPN, SVGIG (reference sequence). This CDR3 comprises 12 residues. Germline trimming cut 0 bases from V and 13 bases from J; bases unmatched to any gene: 6. CDR3 residues: CAWSVRGEEQFF. The CDR3 DNA reads as TGTGCCTGGAGTGTACGGGGGGAAGAACAGTTCTTC.

This clone was counted a few times. In DNA, the CDR3 is TGTGCCAGCAGCGGCGGTCCTCGATTATACAATGAGCAGTTCTTC. It codes for CASSGGPRLYNEQFF. The chain combines TRBV2 with TRBJ2-1, with no clear D. Germline CDR1 reads SNHLY; CDR2 reads FYNNEI. The CDR3 extends over 15 amino acids. Trimming pared 6 bases from V and 4 bases from J, leaving 16 bases between.

The V and J genes are TRBV11-3 and TRBJ2-5; possible D gene TRBD2, 6 bases. The CDR3 length is 13 residues. Looked up from germline, CDR1 is SGHNT and CDR2 is YENEEA. The V gene lost 5 bases and the J gene lost 2 bases, with 9 bases spanning the gap. CDR3 in amino acids: CASSRGTQETQYF. In DNA form, the CDR3 reads TGTGCCAGCAGCCGCGGGACTCAAGAGACCCAGTACTTC.

The V gene is TRBV11-3, the J gene TRBJ2-1; 14 nucleotides match TRBD2. The CDR3 consists of 15 residues. The junction had 4 bases not matched to a gene; V was cut back by 3 bases and J by 9 bases. CDR1 and CDR2 (germline): SGHNT, YENEEA. CDR3 loop: CASSLGLAGVSEQFF. CDR3 DNA sequence: TGTGCCAGCAGCTTGGGACTAGCGGGGGTGAGTGAGCAGTTCTTC.

The chain combines TRBV18 with TRBJ2-2; perhaps TRBD1 as D (5 bases). Trimming left V 2 bases short and J 4 bases short, with 14 bases between. Germline assignment: CDR1 KGHSH and CDR2 LQKENI. This CDR3 has 16 residues. The CDR3 bases are TGTGCCAGCTCACCAGGGCTTGGACAAGGCACCGGGGAGCTGTTTTTT. This encodes CASSPGLGQGTGELFF.